Listed below are T cell receptor beta chains from one sample, sequenced in a study of blood T cell repertoires in COVID-19. Libraries were prepared by immunoSEQ multiplex PCR; TCRdb keeps only in-frame clonotypes and omits some of them. The sample gives roughly 140,000 clones, 80% to 90% of which show up once; around 8% is in the top ten. Sequenced material: peripheral blood. The receptors derive from a woman aged 55 to 70 with COVID-19, enrolled during active disease. Each CDR3 is given with its conserved first and last residue. The D gene is left open where the match is weak. Clone size is given for some rows only: seen once, a few or many times, or a class if the clone is expanded.

J gene	V gene	clone size	D gene	CDR3 DNA	CDR3 protein
TRBJ1-2	TRBV30	.	.	TGTGCCTGGAACCCTCAGGGCTATGGCTACACCTTC	CAWNPQGYGYTF
TRBJ1-1	TRBV18	.	.	TGTGCCAGCTCCCCTGACAGAGGATGGACTGAAGCTTTCTTT	CASSPDRGWTEAFF
TRBJ2-3	TRBV29-1	.	TRBD1	TGCAGCGCCCGGACAGGTAGCGAGCGGTACGGCACAGATACGCAGTATTTT	CSARTGSERYGTDTQYF
TRBJ1-1	TRBV5-1	.	.	TGCGCCAGCAGCTCGACACTCGTGAACACTGAAGCTTTCTTT	CASSSTLVNTEAFF
TRBJ1-1	TRBV19	.	TRBD1	TGTGCCAGTAGGGTTTCTTCGGGACAGGGGGTCACTGAAGCTTTCTTT	CASRVSSGQGVTEAFF
TRBJ2-7	TRBV9	.	TRBD1	TGTGCCAGCAGCGCGGACAGGGGCTACGAGCAGTACTTC	CASSADRGYEQYF
TRBJ1-3	TRBV3-1/TRBV3-2	.	TRBD1	TGTGCCAGCAGGCGGACAGGGCACGGAAACACCATATATTTT	CASRRTGHGNTIYF
TRBJ1-4	TRBV19	.	.	TGTGCCAGTAGTATTCCGGGACATCATATTGAAAAACTGTTTTTT	CASSIPGHHIEKLFF
TRBJ1-2	TRBV3-1/TRBV3-2	few	.	TGTGCCAGCAGCCAAGATGTGACAGGAGGTCAAGGCTACACCTTC	CASSQDVTGGQGYTF
TRBJ1-4	TRBV11-2	.	.	TGTGCCACCGGCGGGGCAACTAATGAAAAACTGTTTTTT	CATGGATNEKLFF
TRBJ2-1	TRBV14	.	TRBD1	TGTGCCAGCAGCCAAGGCGGACAGGAGTATAATGAGCAGTTCTTC	CASSQGGQEYNEQFF
TRBJ1-2	TRBV6-5	.	.	TGTGCCAGCAGTTACTCCGGGGTTGGCTACACCTTC	CASSYSGVGYTF